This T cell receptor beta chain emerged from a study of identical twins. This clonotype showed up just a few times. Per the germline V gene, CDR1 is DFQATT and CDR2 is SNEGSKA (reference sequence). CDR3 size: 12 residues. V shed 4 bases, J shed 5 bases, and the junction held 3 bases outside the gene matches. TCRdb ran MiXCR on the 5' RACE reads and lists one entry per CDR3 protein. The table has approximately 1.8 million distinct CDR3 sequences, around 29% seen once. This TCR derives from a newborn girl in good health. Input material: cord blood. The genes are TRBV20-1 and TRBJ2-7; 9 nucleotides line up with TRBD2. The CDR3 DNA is TGCAGTGCTAACAGCGGGGGGAACGAGCAGTACTTC. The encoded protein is CSANSGGNEQYF.